This T cell receptor beta chain is drawn from a study of blood T cell repertoires in COVID-19. In the original analysis: Cell counts per sample came from amplifying reference gene primers. Using immunoSEQ multiplex PCR, the repertoire was profiled, and TCRdb retains in-frame clones only, with some absent. Clonal size and the V and J genes are those of that table, whereas D and trimming came from the DNA. Of about 310,000 clones detected, 85% to 90% appear once; the ten largest clones hold 1% to 1.5%. The length of the CDR3 is 12 residues. Germline-derived CDR1 and CDR2 are GTSNPN and SVGIG (reference sequence). Trimming stripped 8 bases from V and 5 bases from J, with 15 bases between.

The TCR sequence derives from a man aged 70-80 years with acute or convalescent COVID-19. The chain recombines TRBV30 with TRBJ2-5; D perhaps matches TRBD1 (6 bases). Sequenced input: peripheral blood. The CDR3 sequence is CAGTGFAETQYF. The CDR3 coding sequence is TGTGCCGGAACAGGGTTCGCGGAGACCCAGTACTTC.